Following are 6 T cell receptor beta chains from one sample sequenced in a study of spatial heterogeneity in lung cancer. TCRdb ran MiXCR on the 5' RACE reads and lists one entry per CDR3 protein. The table includes approximately 900 distinct CDR3 sequences, 35% to 45% detected once. Study-wide findings and caveats: Tumoral mutation counts were tracked by counts of expanded intratumoral alpha and beta TCRs.

The time point: sample taken at primary tumor resection. Antigens for these TCRs are unknown. Specimen: lung tumor tissue, collected at surgery. The receptors stem from a female donor with early-stage non-small cell lung cancer.

The chain recombines TRBV2 with TRBJ1-4; TRBD1 aligns across 9 bases. CDR3 length: 13 residues. Germline trimming cut 6 bases from V and 7 bases from J; bases unmatched to any gene: 3. Germline CDR1 SNHLY, CDR2 FYNNEI. The CDR3 DNA follows: TGTGCCAGCAGCAGGACAGGGGTTGAAAAACTGTTTTTT. Protein product: CASSRTGVEKLFF.

V usage is TRBV20-1 and J usage is TRBJ2-1; TRBD2 agrees at 9 bases. CDR3 length: 14 residues. Germline lookup yields CDR1 DFQATT and CDR2 SNEGSKA (reference sequence). The trim removed 5 bases at V and 2 bases at J, leaving 4 bases unmatched. Written as DNA, the CDR3 is TGCAGTGCTTCCGCGGGGGGGGCCTACAATGAGCAGTTCTTC. Amino acids: CSASAGGAYNEQFF.

The chain has TRBV2 and TRBJ2-2; the match to TRBD2 covers 7 bases. In germline, CDR1 is SNHLY, CDR2 FYNNEI. Trimming at V came to 8 bases and at J to 3 bases, leaving 6 bases not matched to a gene. The CDR3 totals 14 residues. The CDR3 spells CASEYSGYTGELFF. CDR3 DNA sequence: TGTGCCAGCGAATATAGCGGGTACACCGGGGAGCTGTTTTTT.

This chain joins TRBV18 and TRBJ2-7; 7 bases are shared with TRBD1. CDR1 is KGHSH and CDR2 is LQKENI in the germline V gene. The CDR3 is 12 residues long. V lost 3 bases, J lost 6 bases, and 2 bases stayed unmatched. CDR3 DNA: TGTGCCAGCTCACCGACAGGGATCGAGCAGTACTTC. Amino acid sequence: CASSPTGIEQYF.

This rearrangement joins TRBV2 to TRBJ2-7, with D possibly being TRBD1 (6 bases). Per the germline V gene, CDR1 is SNHLY and CDR2 is FYNNEI. The CDR3 length is 14 residues. V was pared by 2 bases and J by 1 base, with 9 bases between. The CDR3 loop reads CASSEWDKSYEQYF. CDR3 nucleotides: TGTGCCAGCAGTGAATGGGACAAATCCTACGAGCAGTACTTC. Supplemented by reference TRBV2 and TRBJ2-7, the full variable domain reads EPEVTQTPSHQVTQMGQEVILRCVPISNHLYFYWYRQILGQKVEFLVSFYNNEISEKSEIFDDQFSVERPDGSNFTLKIRSTKLEDSAMYFCASSEWDKSYEQYFGPGTRLTVT.

CDR3 DNA sequence: TGTGCCAGCAGTTCCTCGGGGAAGAGCAATCAGCCCCAGCATTTT. Protein sequence: CASSSSGKSNQPQHF. This chain links TRBV12-3 or TRBV12-4 with TRBJ1-5; D is ambiguous. CDR3 length: 15 amino acids. V lost 4 bases to trimming and J lost 1 base, with 11 bases between them.